A single sample is the source of the 6 T cell receptor beta chains below, sequenced in a study of blood T cell repertoires in COVID-19. Clones were read by immunoSEQ multiplex PCR, and TCRdb kept only the in-frame ones, dropping some. This table has 450,000 to 500,000 clones, about 88% appearing once. Sequenced material: PBMCs or T cells enriched from blood (not recorded which). All receptors derive from a woman aged 55-69 years who had recovered from COVID-19.

The V call is TRBV12-5, the J call TRBJ1-5; 8 bases line up with TRBD1. CDR1 and CDR2 from the germline V gene are LGHNT and FRNRAP. V gave up 2 bases and J gave up 0 bases; unmatched junction bases: 15. This CDR3 has 20 amino acids. The chain's CDR3 is CASGLNSYGTGDNSNQPQHF. The CDR3 DNA is TGTGCTAGTGGTTTGAACAGCTACGGGACAGGAGACAATAGCAATCAGCCCCAGCATTTT.

The chain couples TRBV3-1 (or the pseudogene TRBV3-2) to TRBJ2-2; 10 positions match TRBD2. Trimming removed 1 base from V and 2 bases from J; junction bases left unmatched: 4. This CDR3 contains 17 residues. Per germline, CDR1 LGHDT and CDR2 YNNKEL (reference sequence). The CDR3 region is CASSQGERGGNTGELFF. The CDR3 nucleotides are TGTGCCAGCAGCCAAGGAGAGCGGGGGGGAAACACCGGGGAGCTGTTTTTT.

CDR3 protein: CASSQGNEKLFF. The CDR3 bases are TGTGCCAGCAGCCAGGGAAATGAAAAACTGTTTTTT. The chain is built from TRBV6-5 and TRBJ1-4; TRBD1 might be the D (5 bases). The CDR3 consists of 12 residues. Germline V gene lookup returns CDR1 MNHEY and CDR2 SVGAGI. Trimming removed 6 bases at V and 5 bases at J, with 7 bases between.

The rearrangement links TRBV10-3 to TRBJ1-6; perhaps TRBD1 as D (5 bases). Trimming pared 4 bases from V and 7 bases from J, leaving 8 bases between. The CDR3 runs 13 residues. Per the germline V gene, CDR1 is ENHRY and CDR2 is SYGVKD. This CDR3 is CAISVDRNSPLHF. In DNA, the CDR3 is TGTGCCATCAGTGTCGACAGAAATTCACCCCTCCACTTT.

This clone has more than one count but fewer than ten. The chain combines TRBV18 with TRBJ2-1; 9 nucleotides match TRBD1. This CDR3 spans 16 amino acids. Germline trimming cut 3 bases from V and 2 bases from J; bases unmatched to any gene: 5. In germline, CDR1 is KGHSH, CDR2 LQKENI. Here the CDR3 reads CASSPRTGATYNEQFF. The CDR3 DNA sequence: TGTGCCAGCTCACCGCGGACAGGGGCAACCTACAATGAGCAGTTCTTC.

The chain couples TRBV6-6 to TRBJ1-2; D gene ambiguous. This CDR3 is 13 amino acids long. CDR1 and CDR2 (germline): MNHNY, SVGAGI (reference sequence). V was clipped by 5 bases and J by 4 bases, with 11 bases between them. The CDR3 DNA is TGTGCCAGCAGTCAAGTAGACTCCTATGGCTACACCTTC. It translates to CASSQVDSYGYTF.